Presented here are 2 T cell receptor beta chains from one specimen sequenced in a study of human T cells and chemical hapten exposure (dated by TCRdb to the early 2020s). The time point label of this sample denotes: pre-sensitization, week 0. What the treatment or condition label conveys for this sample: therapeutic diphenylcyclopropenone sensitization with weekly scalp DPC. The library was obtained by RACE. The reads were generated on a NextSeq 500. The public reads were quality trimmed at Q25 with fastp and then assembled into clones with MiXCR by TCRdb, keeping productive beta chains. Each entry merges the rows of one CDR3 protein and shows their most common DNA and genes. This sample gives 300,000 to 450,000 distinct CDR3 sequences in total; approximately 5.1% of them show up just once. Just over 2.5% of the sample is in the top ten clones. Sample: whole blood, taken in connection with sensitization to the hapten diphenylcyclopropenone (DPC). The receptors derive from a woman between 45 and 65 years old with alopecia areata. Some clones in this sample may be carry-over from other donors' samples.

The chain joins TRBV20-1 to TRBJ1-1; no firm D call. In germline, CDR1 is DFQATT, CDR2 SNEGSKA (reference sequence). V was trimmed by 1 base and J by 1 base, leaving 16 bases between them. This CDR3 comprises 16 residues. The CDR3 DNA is TGCAGTGCTAGAGGTCCCGGACGGTGGGGGAACACTGAAGCTTTCTTT. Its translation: CSARGPGRWGNTEAFF.

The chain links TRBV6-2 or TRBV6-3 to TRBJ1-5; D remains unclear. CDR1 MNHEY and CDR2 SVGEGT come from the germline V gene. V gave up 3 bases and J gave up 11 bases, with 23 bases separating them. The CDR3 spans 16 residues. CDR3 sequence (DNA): TGTGCCAGCAGTTATAGTAGTAAGGCCCTCAACGTAGCCCAGCATTTT. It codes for CASSYSSKALNVAQHF.